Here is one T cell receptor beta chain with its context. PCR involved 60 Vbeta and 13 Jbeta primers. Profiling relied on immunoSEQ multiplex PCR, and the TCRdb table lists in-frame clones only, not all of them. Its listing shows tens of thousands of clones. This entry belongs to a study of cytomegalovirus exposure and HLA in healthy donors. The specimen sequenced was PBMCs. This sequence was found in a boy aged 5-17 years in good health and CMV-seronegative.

The CDR3 DNA reads as TGTGCCAGCAGTTACAAGGGGAGCAATCAGCCCCAGCATTTT. Translating it yields CASSYKGSNQPQHF. J is TRBJ1-5 and V is TRBV6-6, with D perhaps matching TRBD1 (5 bases). Germline CDR1 reads MNHNY; CDR2 reads SVGAGI (reference sequence). This CDR3 comprises 14 residues. V dropped 2 bases and J dropped 1 base, with 6 bases sitting between them.